This TCR beta chain was recovered during a study of naive and memory T cell subsets. The V segment lost 2 bases and the J segment 7 bases; nucleotides outside the gene matches: 4. CDR3 length: 13 residues. To note about this clonotype: What it binds is unknown.

Two oligonucleotides, mixed equimolar, formed the beta constant-region primer covering TRBC1 and TRBC2. Ligated cDNA was amplified by four rounds of PCR with nested alpha and beta constant-region primers and SP2. MiXCR was run by TCRdb on the UMI-ligation and nested PCR reads, yielding one entry per CDR3 protein. The repertoire includes around 140,000 distinct CDR3 sequences, approximately 24% of them detected once, and less than 0.13% sits in the top ten. General study findings and limits: Possibly reflecting memory cells re-expressing CD45RA, a few larger clonotypes occurred in naive repertoires, especially CD8.

The sequencing sample was made of naive CD4+ T cells from blood. The rearrangement links TRBV12-3 or TRBV12-4 to TRBJ1-2; TRBD1 matches at 7 bases. The sequence was obtained from a human donor in good health. The CDR3 protein is CASSLKGAGGYTF. The CDR3 DNA is TGTGCCAGCAGTTTAAAGGGGGCAGGTGGCTACACCTTC.